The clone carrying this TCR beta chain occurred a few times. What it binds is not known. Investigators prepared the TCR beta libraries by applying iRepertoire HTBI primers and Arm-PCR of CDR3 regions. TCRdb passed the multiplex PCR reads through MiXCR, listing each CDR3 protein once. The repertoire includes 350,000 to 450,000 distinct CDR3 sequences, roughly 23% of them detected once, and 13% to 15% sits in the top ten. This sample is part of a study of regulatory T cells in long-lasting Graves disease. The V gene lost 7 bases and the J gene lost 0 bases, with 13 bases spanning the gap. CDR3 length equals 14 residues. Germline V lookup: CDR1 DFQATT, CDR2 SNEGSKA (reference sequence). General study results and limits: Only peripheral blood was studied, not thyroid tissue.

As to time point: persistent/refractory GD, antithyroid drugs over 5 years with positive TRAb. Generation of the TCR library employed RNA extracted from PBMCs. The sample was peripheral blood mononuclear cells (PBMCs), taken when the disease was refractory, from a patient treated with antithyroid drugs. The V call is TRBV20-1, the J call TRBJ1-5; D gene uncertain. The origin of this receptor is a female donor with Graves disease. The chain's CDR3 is CSGRNSISNQPQHF. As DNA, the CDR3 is TGCAGTGGTAGGAACAGTATTAGCAATCAGCCCCAGCATTTT.